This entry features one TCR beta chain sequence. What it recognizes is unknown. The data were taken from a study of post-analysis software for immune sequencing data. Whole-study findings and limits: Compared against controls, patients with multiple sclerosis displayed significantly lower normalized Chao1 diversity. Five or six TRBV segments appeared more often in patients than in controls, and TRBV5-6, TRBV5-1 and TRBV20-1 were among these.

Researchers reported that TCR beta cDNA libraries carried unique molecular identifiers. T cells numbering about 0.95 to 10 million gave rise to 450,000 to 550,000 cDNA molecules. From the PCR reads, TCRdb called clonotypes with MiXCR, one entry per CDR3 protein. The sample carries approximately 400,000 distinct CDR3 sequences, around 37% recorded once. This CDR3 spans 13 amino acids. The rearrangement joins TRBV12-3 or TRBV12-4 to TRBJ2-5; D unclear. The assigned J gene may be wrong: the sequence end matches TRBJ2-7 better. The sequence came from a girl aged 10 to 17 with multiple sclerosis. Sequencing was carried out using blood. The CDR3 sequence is CASSLFMGSEQYF. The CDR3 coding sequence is TGTGCCAGCAGTTTATTTATGGGATCCGAGCAGTACTTC.